This record covers a single T cell receptor (beta chain). The antigen it binds to is not known. No much larger clone exists at a distance of one base, and base qualities are not known. This entry is derived from a study of blood T cell repertoires in COVID-19 (dated by TCRdb to 2018 to 2020). About the full investigation: Samples from collaborators originated in the United States, Italy and Spain and spanned both the acute and convalescent phases of COVID-19. The prospective study material was composed of cDNA or gDNA derived from T cells, B-cell-depleted T cells, or PBMCs. Deeply sampled blood TCRbeta repertoires from subjects exposed to, actively infected with, or recovered from COVID-19 were included in the dataset. The repertoires were made available in a free public database intended to serve as a resource for research on the immune response to SARS-CoV-2. The samples were drawn from two sources: the first 160 participants of the ongoing ImmuneRACE study, and 1,000 to 1,500 subjects contributed by 6 global collaborators. Sample metadata almost always included a de-identified subject ID, COVID-19 status, age in years and sex. Where HLA class I and class II types were available, the types were taken from metadata supplied by the sample provider, not from assay-based typing. What the study reported, not specific to this receptor: The quantity of clinical and demographic metadata differed by source and by participant and was supplied without curation.

TCRbeta CDR3 regions were amplified from genomic DNA using the immunoSEQ Assay, a bias-controlled multiplex PCR. Under the source paper's analysis protocol: Nucleated cell counts per sample were estimated from amplification of reference gene primers within the assay. Sequence reads were collapsed and filtered to measure the absolute abundance of every unique TCRbeta CDR3 rearrangement. For each sample, productive Simpson clonality was calculated as the square root of Simpson's diversity index across productive rearrangements. TCRdb mirrors the immuneACCESS table, restricted to in-frame sequences. Some clones are absent from its copies; in checked studies, under half trace to an unresolved V gene, and the reason for the others is unknown. That table supplies the V and J calls and clone size; D and trimming were determined from the DNA. The sample table contains a few hundred thousand clones; only one count was recorded for 75% to 85% of them. The ten largest account for more than 4.5% of the sample.

The collaborating institutions used their own protocols to collect whole blood in K2EDTA tubes. For TCRbeta analysis, collaborators shipped samples as frozen whole blood, isolated PBMCs, or DNA extracted from either of those sample types. V trim: 5 bases; J trim: 3 bases; unmatched bases: 6. As encoded in the germline V gene, CDR1 is SGHVS while CDR2 is FNYEAQ. The CDR3 numbers 15 residues from cysteine through phenylalanine. Solely the CDR3 DNA is kept, with 45 bases framed from the first base. The sequenced sample was peripheral blood. The receptor was isolated from a man aged 45 to 65 with active or convalescent COVID-19. Recombination joined TRBV7-6 with TRBJ2-3, with TRBD2 matching 9 junction bases. The CDR3 protein sequence reads: CASSQTGLATDTQYF. The DNA is TGTGCCAGCAGCCAAACGGGACTAGCTACAGATACGCAGTATTTT.